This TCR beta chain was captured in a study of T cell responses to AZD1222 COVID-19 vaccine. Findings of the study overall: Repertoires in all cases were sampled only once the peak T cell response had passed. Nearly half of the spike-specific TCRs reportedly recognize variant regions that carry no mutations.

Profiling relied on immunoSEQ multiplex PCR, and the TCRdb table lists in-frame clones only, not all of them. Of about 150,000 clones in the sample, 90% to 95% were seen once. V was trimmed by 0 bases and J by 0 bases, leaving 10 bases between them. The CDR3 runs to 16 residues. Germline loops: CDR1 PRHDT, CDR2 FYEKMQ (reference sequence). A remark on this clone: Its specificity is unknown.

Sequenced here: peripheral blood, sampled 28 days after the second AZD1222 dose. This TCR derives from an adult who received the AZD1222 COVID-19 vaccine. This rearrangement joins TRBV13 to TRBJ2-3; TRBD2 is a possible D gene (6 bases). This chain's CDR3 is CASSLGGDSSTDTQYF. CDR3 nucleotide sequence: TGTGCCAGCAGCTTAGGCGGGGACTCAAGCACAGATACGCAGTATTTT.